Shown below are 30 T cell receptor beta chains from a single sample sequenced in a study of blood T cell repertoires in COVID-19. Method: immunoSEQ multiplex PCR; TCRdb's copy keeps in-frame clones and lacks some. The table shows about 81,000 clones, with about 84% occurring only once. The sample comprised peripheral blood. All receptors derive from a human donor in a cohort sampled during active COVID-19.

This clone was recorded only once. The chain recombines TRBV30 with TRBJ1-4; D not resolved. The length of the CDR3 is 14 residues. Germline CDR1 reads GTSNPN; CDR2 reads SVGIG (reference sequence). The V end was cut by 0 bases, the J end by 4 bases, with 9 bases between. The CDR3, as DNA: TGTGCCTGGAGTGTACGAGCCGTTAATGAAAAACTGTTTTTT. Protein product: CAWSVRAVNEKLFF. The whole variable domain, remainder taken from reference TRBV30 and TRBJ1-4, is SQTIHQWPATLVQPVGSPLSLECTVEGTSNPNLYWYRQAAGRGLQLLFYSVGIGQISSEVPQNLSASRPQDRQFILSSKKLLLSDSGFYLCAWSVRAVNEKLFFGSGTQLSVL.

The chain is built from TRBV6-1 and TRBJ2-7; D unresolved. V was trimmed by 3 bases and J by 6 bases, leaving 12 bases between them. The CDR3 totals 13 residues. Germline loops: CDR1 MNHNS, CDR2 SASEGT. The DNA of the CDR3 is TGTGCCAGCAGTGAGTGGGCTGGGTCCGAGCAGTACTTC. Translation gives CASSEWAGSEQYF.

V usage is TRBV11-2 and J usage is TRBJ1-2; 12 bases align to TRBD1. The V segment lost 1 base and the J segment 5 bases; nucleotides outside the gene matches: 8. CDR3 size: 17 residues. CDR1 is SGHAT, CDR2 FQNNGV, per germline. The CDR3 sequence: CASSLGGGQGARYGYTF. For the CDR3, the DNA is TGTGCCAGCAGCTTAGGCGGGGGACAGGGGGCGAGGTATGGCTACACCTTC.

The chain is built from TRBV28 and TRBJ1-4; D is possibly TRBD1 (5 bases). The CDR3 sequence is 16 residues long. CDR1 and CDR2 from the germline V gene are MDHEN and SYDVKM. V lost 4 bases to trimming and J lost 4 bases, with 16 bases between them. CDR3 amino acids: CASSYPWAGLNEKLFF. As DNA, the CDR3 is TGTGCCAGCAGTTACCCCTGGGCAGGGCTTAATGAAAAACTGTTTTTT.

The chain recombines TRBV10-2 with TRBJ1-2; no reliable D call. This CDR3 contains 13 residues. V was shortened by 6 bases and J by 6 bases, with 14 bases between the two germline ends. In germline, CDR1 is WSHSY, CDR2 SAAADI. The CDR3 DNA sequence: TGCGCCAGCAGCGAGGATTACGGGAATGGCTACACCTTC. Protein: CASSEDYGNGYTF.

The V gene is TRBV27, the J gene TRBJ1-1, with 7 bases aligning to TRBD1. CDR3 length equals 13 residues. The trim removed 6 bases at V and 3 bases at J, leaving 4 bases unmatched. The germline V gene has CDR1 MNHEY and CDR2 SMNVEV (reference sequence). The CDR3 loop reads CASRTGLYTEAFF. The CDR3 DNA sequence: TGTGCCAGCAGGACAGGGCTTTACACTGAAGCTTTCTTT.

In this sample, this clone turned up a few times. This rearrangement joins TRBV6-4 to TRBJ2-1; TRBD2 matches at 8 bases. The CDR3 is made up of 14 amino acids. With V trimmed by 2 bases and J by 7 bases, 4 bases remained unmatched. Germline CDR1 MRHNA, CDR2 SNTAGT. The CDR3 spells CASSDIGGANEQFF. The DNA for the CDR3 is TGTGCCAGCAGTGACATCGGGGGGGCGAATGAGCAGTTCTTC.

The chain is built from TRBV7-8 and TRBJ2-2, with TRBD1 matching 8 bases. This CDR3 spans 17 amino acids. The junction had 9 bases not matched to a gene; V was cut back by 4 bases and J by 2 bases. Germline V gene lookup returns CDR1 SGHVS and CDR2 FQNEAQ. The CDR3 DNA follows: TGTGCCAGCAGCTCCCTTGGACAGGGTTCAAACACCGGGGAGCTGTTTTTT. Encoded protein: CASSSLGQGSNTGELFF. The full variable domain, with the rest looked up from reference TRBV7-8 and TRBJ2-2, is GAGVSQSPRYKVAKRGQDVALRCDPISGHVSLFWYQQALGQGPEFLTYFQNEAQLDKSGLPSDRFFAERPEGSVSTLKIQRTQQEDSAVYLCASSSLGQGSNTGELFFGEGSRLTVL.

This rearrangement joins TRBV3-1 (or the pseudogene TRBV3-2) to TRBJ2-2, with unresolved D. The ends were cut back, 6 bases at V and 4 bases at J, with 12 bases in the middle. From germline, CDR1 is LGHDT and CDR2 YNNKEL (reference sequence). The CDR3 has 14 residues. The CDR3 sequence is CASRTYGITGELFF. The DNA of the CDR3 is TGTGCCAGCAGAACCTACGGTATCACCGGGGAGCTGTTTTTT.

This chain joins TRBV2 and TRBJ1-2; no clear D gene. Germline V gives CDR1 SNHLY, CDR2 FYNNEI. V lost 3 bases to trimming and J lost 8 bases, with 13 bases between them. The CDR3 has 13 amino acids. For the CDR3, the DNA is TGTGCCAGCAGTGAGTCCGGGGATCTAGGCTACACCTTC. Translation: CASSESGDLGYTF. The variable domain in full, with the rest retrieved from reference TRBV2 and TRBJ1-2, is EPEVTQTPSHQVTQMGQEVILRCVPISNHLYFYWYRQILGQKVEFLVSFYNNEISEKSEIFDDQFSVERPDGSNFTLKIRSTKLEDSAMYFCASSESGDLGYTFGSGTRLTVV.

V and J are TRBV5-1 and TRBJ2-2, with 7 nucleotides matching TRBD2. V lost 1 base, J lost 0 bases, and 6 bases stayed unmatched. The length of the CDR3 is 17 residues. The germline gives CDR1 SGHRS, CDR2 YFSETQ. CDR3 sequence reads: CASSLWGGLSNTGELFF. DNA of the CDR3: TGCGCCAGCAGCTTGTGGGGGGGACTATCGAACACCGGGGAGCTGTTTTTT.

Written as DNA, the CDR3 is TGTGCCAGCAGCCGATACAGGGTGAGCACAGATACGCAGTATTTT. This sequence encodes CASSRYRVSTDTQYF. The rearrangement uses TRBV3-1 (or the pseudogene TRBV3-2) and TRBJ2-3; perhaps TRBD1 as D (6 bases). The CDR3 contains 15 residues. The germline gives CDR1 LGHDT, CDR2 YNNKEL (reference sequence). V was trimmed by 4 bases and J by 0 bases, leaving 11 bases between them.

The chain is built from TRBV10-3 and TRBJ2-3, with TRBD2 identical over 9 bases. Trimming at V came to 2 bases and at J to 0 bases, leaving 3 bases not matched to a gene. Germline CDR1 is ENHRY and CDR2 is SYGVKD. The CDR3 sequence is 16 residues long. The CDR3 DNA sequence: TGTGCCATCAGTGAGCGAGCGGGGGGCAGCACAGATACGCAGTATTTT. It yields the protein CAISERAGGSTDTQYF.

The chain has TRBV24-1 and TRBJ2-5; 7 nucleotides align to TRBD1. The CDR3 contains 15 residues. Germline V gives CDR1 KGHDR, CDR2 SFDVKD. Unmatched junction bases numbered 2, after V lost 0 bases and J lost 2 bases. The CDR3: CATSDLTGDQETQYF. The CDR3 DNA follows: TGTGCCACCAGTGATTTGACAGGGGATCAAGAGACCCAGTACTTC.

This rearrangement joins TRBV24-1 to TRBJ2-3; 7 nucleotides agree with TRBD1. V shed 6 bases and J 1 base; nucleotides not matched to a gene: 3. There are 14 residues in the CDR3. CDR1 is KGHDR and CDR2 is SFDVKD in the germline V gene. CDR3 in amino acids: CATSLGQGTDTQYF. The CDR3 DNA reads TGTGCCACCAGTTTAGGACAGGGCACAGATACGCAGTATTTT.

CDR3: CASSLRGLTEAFF. In nucleotides, the CDR3 is TGCGCCAGCAGCTTGAGGGGGCTCACTGAAGCTTTCTTT. V gene TRBV5-1 combines with J gene TRBJ1-1; 7 bases match TRBD1. CDR3 length equals 13 residues. With V trimmed by 1 base and J by 4 bases, 1 base remained unmatched. CDR1 is SGHRS and CDR2 is YFSETQ in the germline V gene.

This rearrangement joins TRBV9 to TRBJ2-3; TRBD2 matches 10 bases. The CDR3 is made up of 13 amino acids. V gave up 5 bases and J gave up 5 bases; unmatched junction bases: 2. Germline CDR1 reads SGDLS; CDR2 reads YYNGEE. The CDR3 is CASSSGGRDTQYF. CDR3 DNA sequence: TGTGCCAGCAGTAGCGGGGGGAGAGATACGCAGTATTTT. The variable domain in full, completed from reference TRBV9 and TRBJ2-3, reads DSGVTQTPKHLITATGQRVTLRCSPRSGDLSVYWYQQSLDQGLQFLIQYYNGEERAKGNILERFSAQQFPDLHSELNLSSLELGDSALYFCASSSGGRDTQYFGPGTRLTVL.

This chain links TRBV5-4 with TRBJ2-1; D is possibly TRBD1 (6 bases). Germline values: CDR1 SGHNT, CDR2 YYREEE (reference sequence). The CDR3 is made up of 14 amino acids. V lost 2 bases and J lost 6, with 12 bases in between. DNA of the CDR3: TGTGCCAGCAGCTTATGGACAGAAGGCAATGAGCAGTTCTTC. This codes for CASSLWTEGNEQFF. Combining the CDR3 with reference TRBV5-4 and TRBJ2-1 gives the whole variable domain ETGVTQSPTHLIKTRGQQVTLRCSSQSGHNTVSWYQQALGQGPQFIFQYYREEENGRGNFPPRFSGLQFPNYSSELNVNALELDDSALYLCASSLWTEGNEQFFGPGTRLTVL.

In this sample, this clone turned up many times. V is TRBV5-4 and J is TRBJ1-6; D may be TRBD1 (6 bases). Between the trimmed V and J ends, which lost 4 bases and 11 bases, there was a span of 10 bases. CDR3 size: 12 residues. CDR1 SGHNT and CDR2 YYREEE come from the germline V gene (reference sequence). This CDR3 reads CASSLRGPPLHF. The CDR3 DNA sequence: TGTGCCAGCAGCCTCAGGGGCCCACCCCTCCACTTT.

The chain employs TRBV5-1 and TRBJ2-3; D is unclear. V lost 0 bases and J lost 2, with 10 bases in between. Germline V gives CDR1 SGHRS, CDR2 YFSETQ. The CDR3 runs to 15 residues. The CDR3 nucleotides are TGCGCCAGCAGCTTGGACTTTACTAACACAGATACGCAGTATTTT. It codes for CASSLDFTNTDTQYF.

The CDR3 loop is CASSLSGGGGAETQYF. CDR3 DNA sequence: TGTGCCAGCAGCTTGTCCGGCGGGGGGGGCGCGGAGACCCAGTACTTC. This sequence joins TRBV7-9 and TRBJ2-5; TRBD2 matches 9 bases. Germline assignment: CDR1 SEHNR and CDR2 FQNEAQ (reference sequence). V gave up 3 bases and J gave up 5 bases; unmatched junction bases: 10. The CDR3 has 16 amino acids.

The chain has TRBV14 and TRBJ2-6, with 8 bases fitting TRBD2. CDR3 length: 18 amino acids. V lost 1 base and J lost 0; bases outside the gene matches: 5. Looked up from germline, CDR1 is SGHDN and CDR2 is FVKESK. This chain's CDR3 is CASSQGASGYSGANVLTF. For the CDR3, the DNA is TGTGCCAGCAGCCAAGGGGCTAGCGGGTACTCTGGGGCCAACGTCCTGACTTTC. Supplemented by reference TRBV14 and TRBJ2-6, the full variable domain reads EAGVTQFPSHSVIEKGQTVTLRCDPISGHDNLYWYRRVMGKEIKFLLHFVKESKQDESGMPNNRFLAERTGGTYSTLKVQPAELEDSGVYFCASSQGASGYSGANVLTFGAGSRLTVL.

This rearrangement joins TRBV29-1 to TRBJ2-5; D perhaps matches TRBD1 (5 bases). Trimming left V 7 bases short and J 6 bases short, with 15 bases between. The germline gives CDR1 SQVTM, CDR2 ANQGSEA. The length of the CDR3 is 12 residues. This CDR3 reads CSAGPREKTQYF. CDR3 in DNA: TGCAGCGCGGGCCCCAGGGAAAAGACCCAGTACTTC.

This clone is a singleton in its sample. The V gene is TRBV5-1, the J gene TRBJ2-5; D remains ambiguous. The CDR3 contains 14 residues. Germline values: CDR1 SGHRS, CDR2 YFSETQ. Trimming took off 4 bases at V and 2 bases at J, with 12 bases between the two ends. CDR3 amino acids: CASSRAERQETQYF. CDR3 bases: TGCGCCAGCAGCCGTGCGGAACGTCAAGAGACCCAGTACTTC.

This clone was found a few times. The chain employs TRBV5-4 and TRBJ2-2; D unresolved. Trimming took 5 bases from V and 0 from J, leaving 11 bases between them. The CDR3 contains 15 residues. Germline CDR1 SGHNT, CDR2 YYREEE (reference sequence). The CDR3 here is CASRLDTANTGELFF. The DNA of the CDR3 is TGTGCCAGCAGGCTTGACACCGCGAACACCGGGGAGCTGTTTTTT.

The CDR3 bases are TGCGCCAGCAGCCCAGGCAGGGCTCGTATTAATTGGGGCTACACCTTC. Protein sequence: CASSPGRARINWGYTF. The chain couples TRBV4-1 to TRBJ1-2; a weak D match, TRBD1 (5 bases). Germline-derived CDR1 and CDR2 are MGHRA and YSYEKL. The CDR3 spans 16 residues. Trimming stripped 4 bases from V and 8 bases from J, with 23 bases between.

The rearrangement uses TRBV9 and TRBJ1-2; 11 bases agree with TRBD1. With V trimmed by 3 bases and J by 0 bases, 7 bases remained unmatched. Germline assignment: CDR1 SGDLS and CDR2 YYNGEE. The CDR3 runs to 17 residues. The CDR3 is CASSGEGQGESNYGYTF. DNA of the CDR3: TGTGCCAGCAGCGGGGAGGGACAGGGGGAGTCTAACTATGGCTACACCTTC.

This clone has a single count. The rearrangement links TRBV7-7 to TRBJ2-5; perhaps TRBD2 as D (6 bases). Germline V CDR1 and CDR2: SSHAT, FNYEAQ (reference sequence). V was pared by 3 bases and J by 1 base, with 12 bases between. The CDR3 runs to 15 residues. CDR3 region: CASSFRRGSQETQYF. In DNA form, the CDR3 reads TGTGCCAGCAGCTTTCGCCGGGGGTCCCAAGAGACCCAGTACTTC.

The chain employs TRBV2 and TRBJ1-4; the D gene is possibly TRBD1 (6 bases). With 4 bases removed from V and 6 bases from J, the gap between germline ends came to 15 bases. Germline loops: CDR1 SNHLY, CDR2 FYNNEI. This CDR3 contains 15 residues. The CDR3 DNA reads TGTGCCAGCAGTGTGGTTGGGGCAGGGGATGAAAAACTGTTTTTT. It is translated as CASSVVGAGDEKLFF. Using reference TRBV2 and TRBJ1-4 for the parts outside the CDR3, the full variable domain is EPEVTQTPSHQVTQMGQEVILRCVPISNHLYFYWYRQILGQKVEFLVSFYNNEISEKSEIFDDQFSVERPDGSNFTLKIRSTKLEDSAMYFCASSVVGAGDEKLFFGSGTQLSVL.

The gene calls are TRBV5-5 and TRBJ2-3; 7 positions match TRBD2. CDR1 is SGHKS, CDR2 YYEKEE, per germline (reference sequence). Losses at the gene ends were 3 bases for V and 3 bases for J; bases not matched to a gene: 4. CDR3 length equals 14 residues. CDR3 sequence reads: CASSWEGPTDTQYF. In DNA, the CDR3 is TGTGCCAGCAGCTGGGAGGGGCCTACAGATACGCAGTATTTT.